This T cell receptor (beta chain) stems from a study of T cell changes during pregnancy in multiple sclerosis. The V end was cut by 2 bases, the J end by 4 bases, with 14 bases between. This CDR3 is 15 amino acids long. Germline CDR1 reads ENHRY; CDR2 reads SYGVKD. Only in-frame clones appear in the TCRdb table, and some are missing; sequencing was by immunoSEQ multiplex PCR. The sample includes 20,000 to 25,000 clones, more than 75% seen only once; the top ten take roughly 7.6%. Material: CD8+ T cells from peripheral blood mononuclear cells, obtained before pregnancy. The V call is TRBV10-3, the J call TRBJ1-2; no clear D gene. This clonotype was obtained from a female donor with multiple sclerosis, enrolled in a pregnancy study. The CDR3 is CAISEIREGGYGYTF. The CDR3 DNA sequence: TGTGCCATCAGTGAGATCCGGGAAGGTGGCTATGGCTACACCTTC.